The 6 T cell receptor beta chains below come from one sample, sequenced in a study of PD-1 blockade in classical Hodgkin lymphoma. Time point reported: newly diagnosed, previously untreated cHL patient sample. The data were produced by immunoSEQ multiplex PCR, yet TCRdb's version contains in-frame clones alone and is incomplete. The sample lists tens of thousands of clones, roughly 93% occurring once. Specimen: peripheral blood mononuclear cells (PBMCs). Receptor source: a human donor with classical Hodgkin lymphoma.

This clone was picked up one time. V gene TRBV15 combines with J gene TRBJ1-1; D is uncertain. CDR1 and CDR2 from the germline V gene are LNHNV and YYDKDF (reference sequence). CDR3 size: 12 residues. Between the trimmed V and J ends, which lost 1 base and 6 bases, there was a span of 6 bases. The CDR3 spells CATSRAISEAFF. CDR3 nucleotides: TGTGCCACCAGCAGAGCGATTTCTGAAGCTTTCTTT.

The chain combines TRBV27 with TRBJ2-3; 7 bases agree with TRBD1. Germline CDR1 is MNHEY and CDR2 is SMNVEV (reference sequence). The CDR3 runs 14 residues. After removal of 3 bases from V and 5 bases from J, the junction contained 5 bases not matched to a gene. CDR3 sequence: CASSFTPGGDTQYF. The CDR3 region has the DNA TGTGCCAGCAGTTTCACCCCAGGGGGAGATACGCAGTATTTT.

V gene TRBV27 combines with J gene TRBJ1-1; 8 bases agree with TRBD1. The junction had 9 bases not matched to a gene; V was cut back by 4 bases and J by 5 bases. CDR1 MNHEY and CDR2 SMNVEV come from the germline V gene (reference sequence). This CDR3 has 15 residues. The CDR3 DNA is TGTGCCAGCAGTTCCGGGACAGGAGTTTGGACTGAAGCTTTCTTT. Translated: CASSSGTGVWTEAFF.

CDR3 region: CASIGVWGNGYTF. CDR3 nucleotide sequence: TGTGCCAGTATCGGGGTGTGGGGAAATGGCTACACCTTC. The chain carries TRBV19 and TRBJ1-2; no definite D call. The CDR3 has 13 residues. The V and J ends lost 7 bases and 6 bases respectively, with 15 bases between them. Germline lookup yields CDR1 LNHDA and CDR2 SQIVND (reference sequence).

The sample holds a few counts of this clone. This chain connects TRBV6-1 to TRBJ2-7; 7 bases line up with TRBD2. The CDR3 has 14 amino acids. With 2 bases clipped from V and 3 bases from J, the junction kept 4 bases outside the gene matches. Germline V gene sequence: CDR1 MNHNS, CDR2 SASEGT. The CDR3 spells CASSESWEGYEQYF. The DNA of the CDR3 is TGTGCCAGCAGTGAATCGTGGGAGGGCTACGAGCAGTACTTC.

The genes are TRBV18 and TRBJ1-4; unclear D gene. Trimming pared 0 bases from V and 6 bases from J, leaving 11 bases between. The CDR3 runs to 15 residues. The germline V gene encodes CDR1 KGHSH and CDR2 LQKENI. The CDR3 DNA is TGTGCCAGCTCACCACCGGAATGGAAGGATGAAAAACTGTTTTTT. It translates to CASSPPEWKDEKLFF.